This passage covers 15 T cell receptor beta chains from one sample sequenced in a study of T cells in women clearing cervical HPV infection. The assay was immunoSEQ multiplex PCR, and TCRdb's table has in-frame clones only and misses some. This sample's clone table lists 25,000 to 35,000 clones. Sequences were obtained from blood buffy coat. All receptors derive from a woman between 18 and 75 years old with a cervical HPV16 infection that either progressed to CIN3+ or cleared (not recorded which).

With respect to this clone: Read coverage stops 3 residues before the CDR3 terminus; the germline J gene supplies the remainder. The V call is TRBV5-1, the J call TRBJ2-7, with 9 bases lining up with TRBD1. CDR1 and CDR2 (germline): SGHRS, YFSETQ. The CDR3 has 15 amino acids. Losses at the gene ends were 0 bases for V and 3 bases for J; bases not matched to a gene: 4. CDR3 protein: CASSLAPGQGYEQYF. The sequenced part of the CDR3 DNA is TGCGCCAGCAGCTTGGCCCCGGGACAGGGCTACGAG.

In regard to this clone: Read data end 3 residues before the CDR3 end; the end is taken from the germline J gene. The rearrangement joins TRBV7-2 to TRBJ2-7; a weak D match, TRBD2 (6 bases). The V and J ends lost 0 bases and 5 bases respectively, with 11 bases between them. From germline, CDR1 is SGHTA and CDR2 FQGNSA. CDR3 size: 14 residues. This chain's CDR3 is CASSLARLGNEQYF. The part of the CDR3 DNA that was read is TGTGCCAGCAGCTTAGCGAGACTAGGGAACGAG.

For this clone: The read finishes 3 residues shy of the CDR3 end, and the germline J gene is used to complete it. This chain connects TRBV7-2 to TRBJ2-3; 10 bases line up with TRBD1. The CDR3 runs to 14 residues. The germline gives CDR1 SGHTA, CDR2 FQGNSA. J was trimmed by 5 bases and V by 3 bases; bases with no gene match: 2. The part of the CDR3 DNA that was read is TGTGCCAGCAGCTTTGGACAGGGGGAAGATACG. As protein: CASSFGQGEDT. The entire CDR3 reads CASSFGQGEDTQYF.

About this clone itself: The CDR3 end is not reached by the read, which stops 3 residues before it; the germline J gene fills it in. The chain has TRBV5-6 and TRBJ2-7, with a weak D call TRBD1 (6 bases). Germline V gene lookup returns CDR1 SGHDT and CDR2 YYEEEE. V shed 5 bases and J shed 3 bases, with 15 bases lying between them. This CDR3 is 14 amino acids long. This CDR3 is CASRTQGQIYEQYF. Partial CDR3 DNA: TGTGCCAGCAGGACACAGGGACAAATCTACGAG.

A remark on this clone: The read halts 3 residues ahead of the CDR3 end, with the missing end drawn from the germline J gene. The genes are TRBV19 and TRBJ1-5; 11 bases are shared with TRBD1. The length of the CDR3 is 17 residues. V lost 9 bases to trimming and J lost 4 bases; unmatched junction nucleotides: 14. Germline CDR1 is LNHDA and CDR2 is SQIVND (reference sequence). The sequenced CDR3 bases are TGTGCCAGCCAATTGAGGGACAGGGGGAGGAAGAATCAGCCC. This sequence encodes CASQLRDRGRKNQP. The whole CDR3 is CASQLRDRGRKNQPQHF.

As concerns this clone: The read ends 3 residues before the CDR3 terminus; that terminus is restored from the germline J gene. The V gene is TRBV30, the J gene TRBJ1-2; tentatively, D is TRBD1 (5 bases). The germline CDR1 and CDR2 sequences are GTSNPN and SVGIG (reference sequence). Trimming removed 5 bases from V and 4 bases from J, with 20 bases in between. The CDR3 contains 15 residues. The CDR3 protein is CAWGVGGGSSYGYTF. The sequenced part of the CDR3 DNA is TGTGCCTGGGGGGTCGGGGGAGGCTCTAGCTATGGC.

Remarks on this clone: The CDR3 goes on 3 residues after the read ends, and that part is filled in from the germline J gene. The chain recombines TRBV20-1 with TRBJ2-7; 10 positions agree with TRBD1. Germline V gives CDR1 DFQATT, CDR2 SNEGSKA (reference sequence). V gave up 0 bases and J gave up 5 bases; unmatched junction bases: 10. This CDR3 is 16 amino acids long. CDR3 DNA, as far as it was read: TGCAGTGCTAGAGATTTGGGGACAGGGGCATGGGACGAG. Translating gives CSARDLGTGAWDE. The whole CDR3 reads CSARDLGTGAWDEQYF.

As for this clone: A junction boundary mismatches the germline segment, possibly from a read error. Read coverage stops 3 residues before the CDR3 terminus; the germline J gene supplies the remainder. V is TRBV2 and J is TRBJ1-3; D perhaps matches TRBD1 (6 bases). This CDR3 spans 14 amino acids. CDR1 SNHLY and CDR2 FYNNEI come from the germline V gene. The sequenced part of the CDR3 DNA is TGTGCCAGCAACCCTGGGGGCTCTGGAAACACA. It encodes CASNPGGSGNT. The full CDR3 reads CASNPGGSGNTIYF.

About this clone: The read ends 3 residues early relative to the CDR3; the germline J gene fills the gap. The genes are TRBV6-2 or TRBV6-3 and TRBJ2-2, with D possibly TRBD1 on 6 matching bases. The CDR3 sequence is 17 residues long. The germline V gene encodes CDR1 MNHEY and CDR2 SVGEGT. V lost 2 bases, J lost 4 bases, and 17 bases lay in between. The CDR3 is CASSYGGGGFFTGELFF. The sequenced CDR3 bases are TGTGCCAGCAGTTACGGGGGCGGAGGTTTTTTCACCGGGGAG.

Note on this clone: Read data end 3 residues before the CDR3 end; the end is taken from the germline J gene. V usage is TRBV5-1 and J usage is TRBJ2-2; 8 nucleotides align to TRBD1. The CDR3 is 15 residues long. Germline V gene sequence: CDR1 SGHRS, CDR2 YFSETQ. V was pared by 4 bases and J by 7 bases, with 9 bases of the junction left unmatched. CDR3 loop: CASSLLQGAVGELFF. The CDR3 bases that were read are TGCGCCAGCAGCCTCCTCCAGGGGGCCGTCGGGGAG. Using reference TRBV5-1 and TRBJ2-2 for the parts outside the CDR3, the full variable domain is KAGVTQTPRYLIKTRGQQVTLSCSPISGHRSVSWYQQTPGQGLQFLFEYFSETQRNKGNFPGRFSGRQFSNSRSEMNVSTLELGDSALYLCASSLLQGAVGELFFGEGSRLTVL.

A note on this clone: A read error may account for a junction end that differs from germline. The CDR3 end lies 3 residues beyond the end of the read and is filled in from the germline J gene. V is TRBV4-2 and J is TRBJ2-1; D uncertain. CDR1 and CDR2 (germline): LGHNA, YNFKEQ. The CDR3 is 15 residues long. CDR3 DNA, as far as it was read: TGCGCCAGCAGCCAAGATGATGGCAGCTACAATGAG. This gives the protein CASSQDDGSYNE. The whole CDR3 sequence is CASSQDDGSYNEQFF.

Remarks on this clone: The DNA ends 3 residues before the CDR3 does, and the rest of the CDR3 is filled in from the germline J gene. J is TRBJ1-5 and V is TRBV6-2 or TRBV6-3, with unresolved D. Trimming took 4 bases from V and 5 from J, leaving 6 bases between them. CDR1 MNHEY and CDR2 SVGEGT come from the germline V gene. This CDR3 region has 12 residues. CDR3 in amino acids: CASSSLYQPQHF. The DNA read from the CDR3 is TGTGCCAGCAGTTCGTTGTATCAGCCC.

The CDR3 protein is CASSTMDEQYF. CDR3 DNA, as far as it was read: TGTGCCAGCTCGACTATGGACGAG. This chain joins TRBV7-9 and TRBJ2-7; D is possibly TRBD2 (5 bases). The DNA ends 3 residues before the CDR3 does, and the rest of the CDR3 is filled in from the germline J gene. This CDR3 contains 11 residues. The V end lost 8 bases, the J end lost 5 bases, and 10 bases lay between the germline ends. CDR1 and CDR2 (germline): SEHNR, FQNEAQ (reference sequence). The variable domain in full, completed from reference TRBV7-9 and TRBJ2-7, reads DTGVSQNPRHKITKRGQNVTFRCDPISEHNRLYWYRQTLGQGPEFLTYFQNEAQLEKSRLLSDRFSAERPKGSFSTLEIQRTEQGDSAMYLCASSTMDEQYFGPGTRLTVT.

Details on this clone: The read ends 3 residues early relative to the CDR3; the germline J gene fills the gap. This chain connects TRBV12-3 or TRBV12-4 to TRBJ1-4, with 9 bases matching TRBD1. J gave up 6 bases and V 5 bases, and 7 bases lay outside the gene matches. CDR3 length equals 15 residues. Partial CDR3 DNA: TGTGCCAGCAGTCCCCGGACAGGGGTAGATGAAAAA. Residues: CASSPRTGVDEK. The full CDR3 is CASSPRTGVDEKLFF.

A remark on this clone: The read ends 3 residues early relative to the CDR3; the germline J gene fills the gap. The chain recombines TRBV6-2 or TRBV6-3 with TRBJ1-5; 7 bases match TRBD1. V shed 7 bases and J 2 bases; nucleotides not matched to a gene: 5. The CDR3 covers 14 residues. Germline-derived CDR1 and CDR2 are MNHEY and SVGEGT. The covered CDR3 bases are TGTGCCAGCACCGGGACAGCTGGCAATCAGCCC. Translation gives CASTGTAGNQP. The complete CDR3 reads CASTGTAGNQPQHF.